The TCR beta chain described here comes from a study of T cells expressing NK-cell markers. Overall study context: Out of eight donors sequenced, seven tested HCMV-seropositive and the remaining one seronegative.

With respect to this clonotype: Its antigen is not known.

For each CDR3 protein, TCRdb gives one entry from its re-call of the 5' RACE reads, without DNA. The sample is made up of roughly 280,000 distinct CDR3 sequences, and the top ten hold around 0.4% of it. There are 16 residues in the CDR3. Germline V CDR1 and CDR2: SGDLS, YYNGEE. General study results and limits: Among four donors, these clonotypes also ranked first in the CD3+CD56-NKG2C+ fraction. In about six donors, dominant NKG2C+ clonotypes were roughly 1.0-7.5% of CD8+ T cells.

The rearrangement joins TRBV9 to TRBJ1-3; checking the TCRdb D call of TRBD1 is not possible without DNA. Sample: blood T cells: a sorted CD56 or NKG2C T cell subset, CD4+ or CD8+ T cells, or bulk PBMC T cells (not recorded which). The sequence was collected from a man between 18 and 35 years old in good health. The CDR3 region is CASSLRTGRSGNTIYF.